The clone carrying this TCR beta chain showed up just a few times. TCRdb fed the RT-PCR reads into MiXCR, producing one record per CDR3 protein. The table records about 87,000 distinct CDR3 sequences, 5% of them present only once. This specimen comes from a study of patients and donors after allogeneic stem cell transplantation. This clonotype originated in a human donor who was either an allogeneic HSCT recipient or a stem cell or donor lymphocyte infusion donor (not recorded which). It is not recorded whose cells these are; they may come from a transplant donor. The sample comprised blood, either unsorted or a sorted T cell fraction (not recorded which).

CDR3 sequence reads: CASSVWEAGYTF. The CDR3 nucleotides are TGTGCCAGCAGTGTTTGGGAGGCTGGCTACACCTTC. The rearrangement uses TRBV2 and TRBJ1-2; no clear D gene. The CDR3 contains 12 residues. The germline V gene has CDR1 SNHLY and CDR2 FYNNEI. With 4 bases removed from V and 7 bases from J, the gap between germline ends came to 10 bases. The complete variable domain, with remaining parts taken from reference TRBV2 and TRBJ1-2, reads EPEVTQTPSHQVTQMGQEVILRCVPISNHLYFYWYRQILGQKVEFLVSFYNNEISEKSEIFDDQFSVERPDGSNFTLKIRSTKLEDSAMYFCASSVWEAGYTFGSGTRLTVV.